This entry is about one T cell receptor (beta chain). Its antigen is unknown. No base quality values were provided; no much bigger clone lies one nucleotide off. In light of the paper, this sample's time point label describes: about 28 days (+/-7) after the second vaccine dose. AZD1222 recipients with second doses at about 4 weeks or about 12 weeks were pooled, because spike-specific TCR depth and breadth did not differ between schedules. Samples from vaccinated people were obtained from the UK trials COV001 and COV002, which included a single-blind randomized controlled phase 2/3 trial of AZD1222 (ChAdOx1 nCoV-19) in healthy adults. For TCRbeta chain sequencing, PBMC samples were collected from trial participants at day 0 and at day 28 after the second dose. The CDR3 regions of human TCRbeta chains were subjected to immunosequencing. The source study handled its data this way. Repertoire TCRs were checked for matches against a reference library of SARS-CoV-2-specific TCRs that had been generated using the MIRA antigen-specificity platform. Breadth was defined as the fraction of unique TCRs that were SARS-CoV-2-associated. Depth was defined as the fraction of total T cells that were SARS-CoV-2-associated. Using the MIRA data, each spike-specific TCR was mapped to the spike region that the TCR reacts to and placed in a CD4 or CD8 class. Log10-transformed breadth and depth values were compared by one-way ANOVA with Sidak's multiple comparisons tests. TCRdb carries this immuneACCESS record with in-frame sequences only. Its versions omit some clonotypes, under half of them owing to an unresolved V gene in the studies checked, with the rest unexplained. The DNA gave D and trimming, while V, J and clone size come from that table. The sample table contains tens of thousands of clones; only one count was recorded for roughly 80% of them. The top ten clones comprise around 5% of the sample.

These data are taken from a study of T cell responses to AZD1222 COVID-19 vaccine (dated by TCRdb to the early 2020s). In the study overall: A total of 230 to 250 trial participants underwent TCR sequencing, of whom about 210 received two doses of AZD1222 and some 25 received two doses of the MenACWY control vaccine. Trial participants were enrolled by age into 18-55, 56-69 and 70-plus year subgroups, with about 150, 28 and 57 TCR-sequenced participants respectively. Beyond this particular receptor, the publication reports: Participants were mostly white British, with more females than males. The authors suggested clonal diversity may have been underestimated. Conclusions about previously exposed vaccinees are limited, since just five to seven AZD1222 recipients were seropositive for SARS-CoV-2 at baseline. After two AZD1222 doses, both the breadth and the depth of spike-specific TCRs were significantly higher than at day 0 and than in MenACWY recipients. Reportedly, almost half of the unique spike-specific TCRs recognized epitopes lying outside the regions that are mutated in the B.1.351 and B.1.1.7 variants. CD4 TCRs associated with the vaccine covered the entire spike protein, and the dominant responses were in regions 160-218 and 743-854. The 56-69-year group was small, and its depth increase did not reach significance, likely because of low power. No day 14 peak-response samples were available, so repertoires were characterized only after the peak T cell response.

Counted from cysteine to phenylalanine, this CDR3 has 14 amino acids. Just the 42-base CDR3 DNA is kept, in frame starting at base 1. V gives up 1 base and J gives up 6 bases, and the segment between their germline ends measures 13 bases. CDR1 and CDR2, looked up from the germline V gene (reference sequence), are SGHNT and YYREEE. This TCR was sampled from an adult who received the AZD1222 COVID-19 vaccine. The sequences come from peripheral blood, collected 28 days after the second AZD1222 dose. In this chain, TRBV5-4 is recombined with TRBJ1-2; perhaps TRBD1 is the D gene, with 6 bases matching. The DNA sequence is TGTGCCAGCAGCTTGAGGCAGGGGCTTAATGGCTACACCTTC. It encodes CASSLRQGLNGYTF.